This TCR beta chain was sequenced for a study of T-cell reconstitution after alpha-beta-depleted transplantation in children. The CDR3 sequence is 15 residues long. V dropped 0 bases and J dropped 8 bases, with 16 bases sitting between them. Germline CDR1 MNHEY, CDR2 SVGAGI. Study conclusions and caveats: Where alpha-beta T cells came from about two months after transplant was reportedly several hundred expanded graft clones. Surviving recipient T cells and thymic progenitors underlay high day-60 TCRbeta diversity in some patients. T-cell numbers and diversity, one year after transplant, stemmed largely from T cells that were newly produced.

This clonotype came up many times. Its antigen is still unknown. Unique molecular identifiers tagged the TCRbeta library. In TCRdb, the PCR reads were re-called with MiXCR into one record per CDR3 protein. The sample holds about 170,000 distinct CDR3 sequences, 8.5% to 14% seen once. This sequence originates from a boy between 2 and 15 years old with acute myeloid leukemia, due to receive a stem cell transplant. The sequencing here drew on PBMCs, taken before TCRalphabeta/CD19-depleted stem cell transplant. The rearrangement links TRBV6-5 to TRBJ1-2; D might be TRBD1 (6 bases). The CDR3 protein is CASSYSGAQAEGYTF. In DNA, the CDR3 is TGTGCCAGCAGTTACTCGGGGGCGCAGGCGGAGGGCTACACCTTC.